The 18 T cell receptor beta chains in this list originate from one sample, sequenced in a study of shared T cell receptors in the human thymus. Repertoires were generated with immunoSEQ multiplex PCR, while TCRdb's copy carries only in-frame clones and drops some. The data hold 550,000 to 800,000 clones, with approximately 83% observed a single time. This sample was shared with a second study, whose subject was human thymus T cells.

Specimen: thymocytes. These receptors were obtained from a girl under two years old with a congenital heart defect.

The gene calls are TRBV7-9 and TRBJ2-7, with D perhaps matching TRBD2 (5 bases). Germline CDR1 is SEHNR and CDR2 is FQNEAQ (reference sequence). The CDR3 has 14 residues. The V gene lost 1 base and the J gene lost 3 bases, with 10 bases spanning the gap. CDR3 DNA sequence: TGTGCCAGCAGCTTAGGACGGGGAGACTACGAGCAGTACTTC. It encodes CASSLGRGDYEQYF. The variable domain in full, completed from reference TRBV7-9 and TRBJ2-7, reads DTGVSQNPRHKITKRGQNVTFRCDPISEHNRLYWYRQTLGQGPEFLTYFQNEAQLEKSRLLSDRFSAERPKGSFSTLEIQRTEQGDSAMYLCASSLGRGDYEQYFGPGTRLTVT.

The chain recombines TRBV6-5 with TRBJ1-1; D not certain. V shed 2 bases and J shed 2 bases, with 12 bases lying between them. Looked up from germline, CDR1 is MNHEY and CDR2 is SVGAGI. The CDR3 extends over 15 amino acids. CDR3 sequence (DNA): TGTGCCAGCAGTTACAGGGAGGGCCTCAACACTGAAGCTTTCTTT. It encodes CASSYREGLNTEAFF.

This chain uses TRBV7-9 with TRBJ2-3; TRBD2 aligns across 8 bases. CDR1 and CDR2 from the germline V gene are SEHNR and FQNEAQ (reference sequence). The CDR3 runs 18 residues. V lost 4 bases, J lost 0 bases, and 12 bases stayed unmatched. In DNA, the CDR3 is TGTGCCAGCAGCTCCCTCGTTGGACTAGCCTCTAGCACAGATACGCAGTATTTT. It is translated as CASSSLVGLASSTDTQYF.

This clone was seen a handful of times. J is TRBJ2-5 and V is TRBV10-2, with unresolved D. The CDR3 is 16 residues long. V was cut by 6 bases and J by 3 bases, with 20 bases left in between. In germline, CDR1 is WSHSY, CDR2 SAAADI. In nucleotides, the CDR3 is TGCGCCAGCAGCCCCAACGACACATCCCGCAAAGAGACCCAGTACTTC. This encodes CASSPNDTSRKETQYF.

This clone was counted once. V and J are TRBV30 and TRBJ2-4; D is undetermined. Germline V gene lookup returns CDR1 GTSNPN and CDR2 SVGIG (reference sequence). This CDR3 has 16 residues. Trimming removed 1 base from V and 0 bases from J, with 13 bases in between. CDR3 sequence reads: CAWSGENAPAKNIQYF. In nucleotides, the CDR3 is TGTGCCTGGAGTGGTGAGAACGCCCCAGCCAAAAACATTCAGTACTTC.

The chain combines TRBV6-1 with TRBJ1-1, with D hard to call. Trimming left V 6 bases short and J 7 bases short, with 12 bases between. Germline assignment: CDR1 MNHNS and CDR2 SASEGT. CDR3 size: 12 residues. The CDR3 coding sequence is TGTGCCAGCAGCCCCGGGTGGCGTGAAGCTTTCTTT. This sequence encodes CASSPGWREAFF.

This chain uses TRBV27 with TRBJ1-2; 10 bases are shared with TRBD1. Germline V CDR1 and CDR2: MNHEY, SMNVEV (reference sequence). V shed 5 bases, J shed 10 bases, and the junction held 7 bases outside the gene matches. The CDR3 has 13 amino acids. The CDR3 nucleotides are TGTGCCAGCAGTCCCCGGGACAGGGGTGACTACACCTTC. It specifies CASSPRDRGDYTF.

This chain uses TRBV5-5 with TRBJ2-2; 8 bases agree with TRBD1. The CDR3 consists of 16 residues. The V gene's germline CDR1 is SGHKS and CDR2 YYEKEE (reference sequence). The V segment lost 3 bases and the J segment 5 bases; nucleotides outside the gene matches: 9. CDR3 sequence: CASSSRQGAGTGELFF. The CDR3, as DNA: TGTGCCAGCAGCTCCCGGCAGGGGGCGGGAACCGGGGAGCTGTTTTTT.

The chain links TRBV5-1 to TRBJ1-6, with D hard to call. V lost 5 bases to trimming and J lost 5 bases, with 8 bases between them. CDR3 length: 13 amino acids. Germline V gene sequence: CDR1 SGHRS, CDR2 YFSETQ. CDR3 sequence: CASRGDNNSPLHF. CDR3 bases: TGCGCCAGCAGGGGAGATAATAATTCACCCCTCCACTTT.

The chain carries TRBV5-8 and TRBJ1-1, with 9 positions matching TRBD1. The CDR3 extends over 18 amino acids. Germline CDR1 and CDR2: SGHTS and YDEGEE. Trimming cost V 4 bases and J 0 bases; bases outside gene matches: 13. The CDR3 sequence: CASSRLTGTGFLNTEAFF. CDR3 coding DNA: TGTGCCAGCAGCCGCCTCACCGGGACAGGGTTTTTGAACACTGAAGCTTTCTTT.

For the CDR3, the DNA is TGTGCCAGCAGCTTATATGCAGGGCCAACTAATGAAAAACTGTTTTTT. It codes for CASSLYAGPTNEKLFF. The genes are TRBV7-9 and TRBJ1-4, with D tentatively TRBD1 (5 bases). CDR3 size: 16 residues. Trimming cost V 2 bases and J 0 bases, with 10 bases left between them. In germline, CDR1 is SEHNR, CDR2 FQNEAQ (reference sequence).

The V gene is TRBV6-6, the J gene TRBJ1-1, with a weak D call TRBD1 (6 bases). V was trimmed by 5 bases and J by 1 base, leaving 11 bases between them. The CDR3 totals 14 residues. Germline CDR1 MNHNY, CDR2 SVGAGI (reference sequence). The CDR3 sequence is CASSRPTGNTEAFF. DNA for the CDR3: TGTGCCAGCAGTCGACCGACAGGGAACACTGAAGCTTTCTTT.

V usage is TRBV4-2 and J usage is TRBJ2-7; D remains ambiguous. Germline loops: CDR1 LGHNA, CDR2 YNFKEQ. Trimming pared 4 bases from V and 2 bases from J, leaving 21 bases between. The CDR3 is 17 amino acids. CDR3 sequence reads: CASSPRRVHTSPYEQYF. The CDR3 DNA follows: TGTGCCAGCAGCCCCCGCCGGGTGCACACCTCCCCCTACGAGCAGTACTTC.

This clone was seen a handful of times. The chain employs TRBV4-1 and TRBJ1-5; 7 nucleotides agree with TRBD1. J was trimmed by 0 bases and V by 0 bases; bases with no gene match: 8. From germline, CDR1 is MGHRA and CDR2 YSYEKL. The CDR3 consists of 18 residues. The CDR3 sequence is CASSQDPDRIYSNQPQHF. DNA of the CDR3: TGCGCCAGCAGCCAAGACCCGGACAGGATCTATAGCAATCAGCCCCAGCATTTT.

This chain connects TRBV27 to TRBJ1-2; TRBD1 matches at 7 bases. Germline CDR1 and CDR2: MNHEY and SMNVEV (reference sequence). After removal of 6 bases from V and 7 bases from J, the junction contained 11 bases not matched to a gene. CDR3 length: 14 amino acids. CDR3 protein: CASSRQGDRSGYTF. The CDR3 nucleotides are TGTGCCAGCAGCCGACAGGGCGATCGAAGTGGCTACACCTTC.

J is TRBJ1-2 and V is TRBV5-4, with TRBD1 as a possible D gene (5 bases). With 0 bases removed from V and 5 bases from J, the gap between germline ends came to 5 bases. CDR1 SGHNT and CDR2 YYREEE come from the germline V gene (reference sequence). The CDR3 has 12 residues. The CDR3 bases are TGTGCCAGCAGCTTGGCAGGGTATGGCTACACCTTC. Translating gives CASSLAGYGYTF.

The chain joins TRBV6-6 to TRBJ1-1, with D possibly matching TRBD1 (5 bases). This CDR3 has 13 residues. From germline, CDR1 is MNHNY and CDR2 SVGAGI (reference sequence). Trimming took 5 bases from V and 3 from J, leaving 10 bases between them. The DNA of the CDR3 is TGTGCCAGCAGTACCGGACACGACACTGAAGCTTTCTTT. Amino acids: CASSTGHDTEAFF.

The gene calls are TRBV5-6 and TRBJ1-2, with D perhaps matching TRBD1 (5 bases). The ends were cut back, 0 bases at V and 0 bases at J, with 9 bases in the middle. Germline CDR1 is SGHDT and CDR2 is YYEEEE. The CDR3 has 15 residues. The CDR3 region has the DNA TGTGCCAGCAGCTTGGTTGACAGTTCTAACTATGGCTACACCTTC. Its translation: CASSLVDSSNYGYTF.